Presented here are 32 T cell receptor beta chains from one specimen sequenced in a study of shared clonotypes between healthy human individuals. This table comes from immunoSEQ multiplex PCR, and its TCRdb copy is limited to in-frame clones, with some not included. The sample lists around 1 million clones; over 60% were seen once. The sample consisted of memory CD4+ T cells sorted from blood. Subset here: CD45RA-negative fraction. All receptors derive from a man between 18 and 35 years old in good health.

The chain joins TRBV27 to TRBJ2-1; TRBD2 agrees at 7 bases. V was pared by 6 bases and J by 8 bases, with 7 bases of the junction left unmatched. This CDR3 contains 13 residues. Looked up from germline, CDR1 is MNHEY and CDR2 is SMNVEV (reference sequence). The CDR3 bases are TGTGCCAGCAGGGAGTGGGAGGGCGATGAGCAGTTCTTC. Protein sequence: CASREWEGDEQFF.

V is TRBV5-4 and J is TRBJ1-1, with a weak D call TRBD1 (6 bases). The CDR3 length is 14 residues. Trimming pared 4 bases from V and 6 bases from J, leaving 16 bases between. Germline CDR1 and CDR2: SGHNT and YYREEE (reference sequence). Here the CDR3 reads CASSILTGGAEAFF. As DNA, the CDR3 is TGTGCCAGCAGCATTTTGACAGGCGGCGCTGAAGCTTTCTTT.

This clone was recorded a few times. The chain is built from TRBV5-8 and TRBJ2-7, with 9 positions matching TRBD2. Trimming removed 4 bases from V and 2 bases from J; junction bases left unmatched: 4. Germline CDR1 is SGHTS and CDR2 is YDEGEE. The CDR3 consists of 14 residues. CDR3 residues: CASSIGLAPYEQYF. For the CDR3, the DNA is TGTGCCAGCAGCATCGGACTAGCGCCCTACGAGCAGTACTTC.

CDR3 DNA: TGTGCCAGCAGCCGGGGAGGGGACCAGTACTTC. It is translated as CASSRGGDQYF. The chain employs TRBV5-6 and TRBJ2-7, with 7 bases that match TRBD2. CDR1 and CDR2 (germline): SGHDT, YYEEEE. The CDR3 loop spans 11 amino acids. Germline trimming cut 4 bases from V and 10 bases from J; bases unmatched to any gene: 5.

Only one count was recorded for this clone. V usage is TRBV28 and J usage is TRBJ2-3; 8 nucleotides agree with TRBD1. V lost 7 bases and J lost 3; bases outside the gene matches: 6. Germline CDR1 and CDR2: MDHEN and SYDVKM. The CDR3 has 14 amino acids. The CDR3 DNA reads as TGTGCCAGCAAAGACAGGGGACGGACAGATACGCAGTATTTT. Encoded protein: CASKDRGRTDTQYF.

The V and J genes are TRBV6-5 and TRBJ2-1; unclear D gene. Trimming left V 7 bases short and J 7 bases short, with 8 bases between. The CDR3 length is 11 residues. CDR1 MNHEY and CDR2 SVGAGI come from the germline V gene. CDR3 protein: CASTNSNEQFF. In nucleotides, the CDR3 is TGTGCCAGCACCAACTCTAATGAGCAGTTCTTC.

This clone was observed a handful of times. The J gene is TRBJ2-7, the V gene TRBV2, with D possibly being TRBD2 (5 bases). The CDR3 runs to 14 residues. The germline CDR1 and CDR2 sequences are SNHLY and FYNNEI. V lost 4 bases and J 7 bases, leaving 17 bases between the germline ends. The CDR3 region has the DNA TGTGCCAGCAGTGGGTCCGGGGTAGGCTGGGAGCAGTACTTC. It specifies CASSGSGVGWEQYF.

The chain is built from TRBV7-2 and TRBJ2-1; D possibly corresponds to TRBD1 (6 bases). Trimming took 4 bases from V and 2 from J, leaving 9 bases between them. From germline, CDR1 is SGHTA and CDR2 FQGNSA. The CDR3 sequence is 14 residues long. In DNA form, the CDR3 reads TGTGCCAGCAGCTCCAGACAGGCCTACAATGAGCAGTTCTTC. This translates into CASSSRQAYNEQFF. Filled out from reference TRBV7-2 and TRBJ2-1, the complete variable domain reads GAGVSQSPSNKVTEKGKDVELRCDPISGHTALYWYRQSLGQGLEFLIYFQGNSAPDKSGLPSDRFSAERTGGSVSTLTIQRTQQEDSAVYLCASSSRQAYNEQFFGPGTRLTVL.

J is TRBJ2-1 and V is TRBV5-1; 13 nucleotides agree with TRBD2. The J segment lost 5 bases and the V segment lost 4 bases, leaving 3 bases of the junction unmatched. The CDR3 sequence is 15 residues long. Germline V gene lookup returns CDR1 SGHRS and CDR2 YFSETQ. This chain's CDR3 is CASSELAGGHNEQFF. In DNA, the CDR3 is TGCGCCAGCAGCGAACTAGCGGGGGGGCACAATGAGCAGTTCTTC.

This clone was seen repeatedly, ten times or more. Written as DNA, the CDR3 is TGCGCCAGCAGCTTGGATGGGGCTAACAATCAGCCCCAGCATTTT. It specifies CASSLDGANNQPQHF. This chain connects TRBV5-1 to TRBJ1-5; maybe TRBD1 (5 bases). V lost 0 bases and J lost 3, with 10 bases in between. Germline CDR1 and CDR2: SGHRS and YFSETQ. This CDR3 contains 15 residues.

The sample holds many counts of this clone. The J gene is TRBJ2-7, the V gene TRBV10-2, with D unclear. The length of the CDR3 is 10 residues. Germline-derived CDR1 and CDR2 are WSHSY and SAAADI. The V and J ends lost 8 bases and 6 bases respectively, with 8 bases between them. The CDR3 spells CASGLPEQYF. CDR3 in DNA: TGCGCCAGCGGGTTGCCCGAGCAGTACTTC.

The chain employs TRBV5-1 and TRBJ2-3; either TRBD1 or TRBD2 may fit D (5 bases each). CDR3 length: 14 residues. Germline lookup yields CDR1 SGHRS and CDR2 YFSETQ. The germline V and J ends were trimmed by 7 bases and 2 bases, with 14 bases remaining between them. The DNA of the CDR3 is TGCGCCAGCCGAGAGGGGCGGATCACAGATACGCAGTATTTT. Amino acids: CASREGRITDTQYF.

For the CDR3, the DNA is TGTGCCATCAGTGCTAGCGGAAGGGAGACCCAGTACTTC. Protein: CAISASGRETQYF. The chain links TRBV10-3 to TRBJ2-5, with 7 bases fitting TRBD2. Germline trimming cut 4 bases from V and 5 bases from J; bases unmatched to any gene: 4. Germline lookup yields CDR1 ENHRY and CDR2 SYGVKD. This CDR3 region has 13 residues.

This clone was counted only a few times. V is TRBV15 and J is TRBJ2-7; D ambiguous. Trimming removed 1 base from V and 2 bases from J, with 9 bases in between. The CDR3 consists of 14 residues. The germline gives CDR1 LNHNV, CDR2 YYDKDF (reference sequence). CDR3 amino acids: CATSRGRPAYEQYF. CDR3 coding DNA: TGTGCCACCAGCAGAGGACGGCCAGCCTACGAGCAGTACTTC.

About this clone: A much larger clone is a single base away; this may be a read error. V is TRBV7-9 and J is TRBJ1-5; D is unresolved. V was clipped by 5 bases and J by 3 bases, with 5 bases between them. Germline V CDR1 and CDR2: SEHNR, FQNEAQ (reference sequence). CDR3 length: 12 residues. CDR3 DNA: TGTGCCAGCAGCACACCCAATCAGCCCCAGCATTTT. This gives the protein CASSTPNQPQHF.

The J gene is TRBJ2-7, the V gene TRBV6-5; D uncertain. V was cut by 0 bases and J by 2 bases, with 11 bases left in between. The germline V gene encodes CDR1 MNHEY and CDR2 SVGAGI. The CDR3 length is 15 residues. Written as DNA, the CDR3 is TGTGCCAGCAGTTACTCCCCGAGCCTTCCCTACGAGCAGTACTTC. It codes for CASSYSPSLPYEQYF.

This sequence joins TRBV27 and TRBJ1-4; D ambiguous. This CDR3 is 14 amino acids long. Trimming removed 6 bases from V and 3 bases from J, with 11 bases in between. Germline assignment: CDR1 MNHEY and CDR2 SMNVEV (reference sequence). The CDR3 DNA is TGTGCCAGCAGAGAGGACGGACCTAATGAAAAACTGTTTTTT. It translates to CASREDGPNEKLFF.

This chain connects TRBV6-6 to TRBJ1-2, with D possibly TRBD1 on 5 matching bases. Germline CDR1 MNHNY, CDR2 SVGAGI (reference sequence). V lost 0 bases to trimming and J lost 2 bases, with 10 bases between them. The CDR3 is 15 residues long. This CDR3 is CASSYSQGRNYGYTF. The CDR3 DNA is TGTGCCAGCAGTTACTCGCAGGGAAGAAACTATGGCTACACCTTC.

The CDR3, as DNA: TGTGCCAGCAGAGCAGGGGGCCTGGACGAGCAGTACTTC. It yields the protein CASRAGGLDEQYF. J is TRBJ2-7 and V is TRBV28, with TRBD1 matching 8 bases. This CDR3 has 13 amino acids. The V segment lost 6 bases and the J segment 5 bases; nucleotides outside the gene matches: 6. Germline lookup yields CDR1 MDHEN and CDR2 SYDVKM. The variable domain in full, completed from reference TRBV28 and TRBJ2-7, reads DVKVTQSSRYLVKRTGEKVFLECVQDMDHENMFWYRQDPGLGLRLIYFSYDVKMKEKGDIPEGYSVSREKKERFSLILESASTNQTSMYLCASRAGGLDEQYFGPGTRLTVT.

The rearrangement uses TRBV18 and TRBJ2-4; unclear D gene. In germline, CDR1 is KGHSH, CDR2 LQKENI. Trimming removed 5 bases at V and 9 bases at J, with 17 bases between. The CDR3 extends over 14 amino acids. CDR3 bases: TGTGCCAGCTCAGGAGAGGCCAAAGTGGGCATTCAGTACTTC. As protein: CASSGEAKVGIQYF.

This clone was seen a few times. The V and J genes are TRBV5-4 and TRBJ2-7; 9 nucleotides align to TRBD2. V dropped 0 bases and J dropped 9; count of bases not matched to a gene: 7. CDR3 size: 14 residues. The germline gives CDR1 SGHNT, CDR2 YYREEE (reference sequence). The CDR3 here is CASSLGAGGPAQYF. CDR3 coding DNA: TGTGCCAGCAGCTTGGGTGCGGGGGGGCCGGCGCAGTACTTC. The variable domain in full, with the rest retrieved from reference TRBV5-4 and TRBJ2-7, is ETGVTQSPTHLIKTRGQQVTLRCSSQSGHNTVSWYQQALGQGPQFIFQYYREEENGRGNFPPRFSGLQFPNYSSELNVNALELDDSALYLCASSLGAGGPAQYFGPGTRLTVT.

As DNA, the CDR3 is TGTGCCAGTAGAGGGGCGGGGGGAATTAGCTCCTACGAGCAGTACTTC. This codes for CASRGAGGISSYEQYF. The V and J genes are TRBV19 and TRBJ2-7; 8 bases align to TRBD2. V gave up 6 bases and J gave up 0 bases; unmatched junction bases: 10. This CDR3 comprises 16 residues. Germline CDR1 reads LNHDA; CDR2 reads SQIVND (reference sequence).

V is TRBV29-1 and J is TRBJ1-4, with a weak D call TRBD1 (6 bases). Trimming took off 0 bases at V and 8 bases at J, with 16 bases between the two ends. The CDR3 sequence is 15 residues long. In germline, CDR1 is SQVTM, CDR2 ANQGSEA. CDR3 region: CSVEDSGGREEKLFF. CDR3 sequence (DNA): TGCAGCGTTGAAGATTCGGGGGGGCGAGAGGAAAAACTGTTTTTT.

In DNA, the CDR3 is TGTGCCAGCAGCTTAGGACAGTATGGCTACACCTTC. Its translation is CASSLGQYGYTF. The rearrangement links TRBV7-8 to TRBJ1-2; the D gene is possibly TRBD1 (5 bases). V was pared by 1 base and J by 5 bases, with 5 bases between. CDR3 length equals 12 residues. CDR1 is SGHVS, CDR2 FQNEAQ, per germline.

The CDR3 protein is CASSQGKAGGTDTQYF. CDR3 sequence (DNA): TGCGCCAGCAGCCAAGGCAAAGCGGGGGGCACAGATACGCAGTATTTT. V and J are TRBV4-1 and TRBJ2-3; 8 nucleotides align to TRBD2. Germline V gene lookup returns CDR1 MGHRA and CDR2 YSYEKL. This CDR3 has 16 residues. Germline trimming cut 1 base from V and 1 base from J; bases unmatched to any gene: 4.

The table lists this clone with a few counts. This chain links TRBV19 with TRBJ2-5; 8 nucleotides align to TRBD2. J lost 1 base, V lost 3 bases, and 4 bases had no gene match. The CDR3 loop spans 15 amino acids. From germline, CDR1 is LNHDA and CDR2 SQIVND (reference sequence). The CDR3 DNA follows: TGTGCCAGTAGTATGCAACGGGGGGGCCAAGAGACCCAGTACTTC. It is translated as CASSMQRGGQETQYF.

V usage is TRBV28 and J usage is TRBJ1-2; 7 bases match TRBD1. The CDR3 is made up of 15 amino acids. J gave up 0 bases and V 6 bases, and 7 bases lay outside the gene matches. The germline V gene encodes CDR1 MDHEN and CDR2 SYDVKM. The DNA for the CDR3 is TGTGCCAGCAGCGGCAGGGGGAGAGCTAACTATGGCTACACCTTC. Its protein product is CASSGRGRANYGYTF.

The chain carries TRBV10-3 and TRBJ2-1, with D perhaps matching TRBD2 (6 bases). Per the germline V gene, CDR1 is ENHRY and CDR2 is SYGVKD. CDR3 length: 13 residues. V gave up 6 bases and J gave up 10 bases, with 16 bases separating them. The CDR3 loop is CAIRRDLGWEQFF. CDR3 nucleotide sequence: TGTGCCATCAGGAGGGACTTAGGGTGGGAGCAGTTCTTC.

The chain uses TRBV4-3 and TRBJ2-7, with D maybe TRBD2 (6 bases). Germline V gene sequence: CDR1 LGHNA, CDR2 YSLEER. The CDR3 length is 13 residues. V lost 3 bases and J 3 bases, leaving 9 bases between the germline ends. CDR3 amino acids: CASSHLGGYEQYF. The CDR3 region has the DNA TGCGCCAGCAGCCACCTGGGGGGCTACGAGCAGTACTTC.

The V and J genes are TRBV7-9 and TRBJ2-7; possibly TRBD2 for D (6 bases). Germline lookup yields CDR1 SEHNR and CDR2 FQNEAQ (reference sequence). Trimming took off 6 bases at V and 1 base at J, with 7 bases between the two ends. The CDR3 is 12 residues long. The CDR3 sequence is CASRDYSYEQYF. The CDR3 nucleotides read TGTGCCAGCAGGGACTATTCCTACGAGCAGTACTTC.

This chain connects TRBV2 to TRBJ2-7; D may be TRBD1 (5 bases). Germline values: CDR1 SNHLY, CDR2 FYNNEI. Trimming took 9 bases from V and 6 from J, leaving 18 bases between them. This CDR3 has 13 amino acids. In DNA form, the CDR3 reads TGTGCCAGTGCAGGGTTTGGTGGACCCGAGCAGTACTTC. Translation: CASAGFGGPEQYF.

This clone was observed a handful of times. The chain recombines TRBV19 with TRBJ1-6; D not resolved. Germline V gives CDR1 LNHDA, CDR2 SQIVND (reference sequence). The length of the CDR3 is 15 residues. With 4 bases removed from V and 7 bases from J, the gap between germline ends came to 14 bases. CDR3 coding DNA: TGTGCCAGTAGTACTCCATATGCTGCAAATTCACCCCTCCACTTT. This sequence encodes CASSTPYAANSPLHF.